The rows below give T cell receptor beta chains drawn from one sample of a study of T cell changes during pregnancy in multiple sclerosis. The protocol was immunoSEQ multiplex PCR, while the TCRdb copy is restricted to in-frame clones and leaves out a portion. The data contain about 40,000 clones, over 80% of them singletons. The sample in question was CD4+ T cells from peripheral blood mononuclear cells, obtained before pregnancy. These receptors came from a female donor with multiple sclerosis, enrolled in a pregnancy study. The CDR3 runs from the conserved cysteine through the conserved F or W. D genes are given only for firm matches. The listing skips clone size in some rows; elsewhere it reads once, few, many or a size class.

length	V	J	size	D	DNA	CDR3
18	TRBV15	TRBJ2-7	-	TRBD1	TGTGCCACCAGCAGAGGAGGTACGGGGACAGTAATTTCCTACGAGCAGTACTTC	CATSRGGTGTVISYEQYF
14	TRBV18	TRBJ1-1	-	TRBD1	TGTGCCAGCTCACCAACAGGGGTGAACACTGAAGCTTTCTTT	CASSPTGVNTEAFF
15	TRBV7-3	TRBJ2-7	-	TRBD2	TGTGCCAGCAGCTTAACGGGCAGCGGGGACTACGAGCAGTACTTC	CASSLTGSGDYEQYF
16	TRBV5-4	TRBJ2-1	-	TRBD2	TGTGCCAGCAGCGTCACGACTAGCGGGGGGACCCATGAGCAGTTCTTC	CASSVTTSGGTHEQFF
16	TRBV19	TRBJ1-1	-	-	TGTGCCAGTAGTCTCCCAGGGCAGCTTAGAAACACTGAAGCTTTCTTT	CASSLPGQLRNTEAFF
12	TRBV11-2	TRBJ1-2	-	-	TGTGCCAGCAGCTTTACCGGGAAGGGCTACACCTTC	CASSFTGKGYTF
15	TRBV5-4	TRBJ2-1	once	-	TGTGCCACCCTCGGGGGGCCGAGGGGGATAAATGAGCAGTTCTTC	CATLGGPRGINEQFF
16	TRBV5-6	TRBJ2-1	-	TRBD2	TGTGCCAGCAGCCGCAGACTAGCGGGGCCATACAATGAGCAGTTCTTC	CASSRRLAGPYNEQFF
15	TRBV5-8	TRBJ2-1	-	TRBD1	TGTGCCAGCAGTTTAAAACAGGGGAACAACAATGAGCAGTTCTTC	CASSLKQGNNNEQFF
15	TRBV7-8	TRBJ1-2	-	-	TGTGCCAGCAGCTTAGCCGCGGATCCCTGGAATGGCTACACCTTC	CASSLAADPWNGYTF
12	TRBV19	TRBJ2-7	-	TRBD1	TGTGCCAGTAGCAGGGGACAGTACGAGCAGTACTTC	CASSRGQYEQYF
18	TRBV5-6	TRBJ1-5	once	-	TGTGCCAGCAGCTTGGAATCAGGGTATCCGGATAGCAATCAGCCCCAGCATTTT	CASSLESGYPDSNQPQHF
13	TRBV2	TRBJ2-7	-	TRBD1	TGTGCCAGCGGAAAAACAGGGGTTAACGAGCAGTACTTC	CASGKTGVNEQYF
13	TRBV5-5	TRBJ1-2	once	-	TGTGCCAGCAGCTTGGCCAGGGAGGGTGGCTACACCTTC	CASSLAREGGYTF
16	TRBV11-3	TRBJ2-3	-	TRBD2	TGTGCCAGCAGCCCCGGGACTAGCGGGGGGGCAGATACGCAGTATTTT	CASSPGTSGGADTQYF
14	TRBV30	TRBJ1-1	-	TRBD1	TGTGCCTGGAGTCGGGACAGGGGGCAGACTGAAGCTTTCTTT	CAWSRDRGQTEAFF
16	TRBV19	TRBJ1-6	-	TRBD1	TGTGCCAGTAGTACTATGGGACAGGTCAGGCCAACACCCCTCCACTTT	CASSTMGQVRPTPLHF
13	TRBV2	TRBJ1-1	-	-	TGTGCCAGCAGTGTTGTACGGGGCACTGAAGCTTTCTTT	CASSVVRGTEAFF
14	TRBV5-8	TRBJ2-4	-	TRBD2	TGTGCCAGCAGCTTGAACGGACTAGCGGGGCTTCAGTACTTC	CASSLNGLAGLQYF
14	TRBV5-4	TRBJ2-7	-	TRBD1	TGTGCCAGCAGCTTGTCCAGGGGGCCCTACGAGCAGTACTTC	CASSLSRGPYEQYF
14	TRBV27	TRBJ2-7	-	TRBD1	TGTGCCAGCAGTAGACCGGGACAGGGGTTCCCCAAGTACTTC	CASSRPGQGFPKYF
16	TRBV5-1	TRBJ2-1	-	-	TGCGCCAGCAGTTGGGGGGCGGGGGAGTCGTTTAATGAGCAGTTCTTC	CASSWGAGESFNEQFF
13	TRBV15	TRBJ1-3	-	-	TGTGCCACCAGCTCCAGGACAGATAACACCATATATTTT	CATSSRTDNTIYF
13	TRBV5-6	TRBJ1-2	-	TRBD1	TGTGCCAGCAGCCTTGGGACAGTCTATGGCTACACCTTC	CASSLGTVYGYTF
17	TRBV11-1	TRBJ2-7	-	TRBD1	TGTGCCAGCAGCCCTCGTGGGACAGGGGAGTTTTCCTACGAGCAGTACTTC	CASSPRGTGEFSYEQYF
13	TRBV6-1	TRBJ1-3	-	TRBD1	TGTGCCAGCAGTGGGGACAGGAGAAACACCATATATTTT	CASSGDRRNTIYF
11	TRBV30	TRBJ2-4	-	TRBD1	TGTGCCTGGAGTGAGGGGGCCGTTCAGTACTTC	CAWSEGAVQYF
16	TRBV14	TRBJ1-3	-	-	TGTGCCAGCAGCCACACTATCCTTCTCTCTGGAAACACCATATATTTT	CASSHTILLSGNTIYF
15	TRBV5-1	TRBJ2-1	-	TRBD2	TGCGCCAGCAGATTGGATGGGACTAGCTACAATGAGCAGTTCTTC	CASRLDGTSYNEQFF
13	TRBV6-5	TRBJ1-1	-	-	TGTGCCAGCAGTTACTTGGGGAGCACTGAAGCTTTCTTT	CASSYLGSTEAFF
16	TRBV5-1	TRBJ1-3	-	-	TGCGCCAGCAGCTTGGCCGGGGGGGATACTGGAAACACCATATATTTT	CASSLAGGDTGNTIYF
13	TRBV30	TRBJ1-5	-	TRBD1	TGTGCCTGTAGGGACAGTCACAATCAGCCCCAGCATTTT	CACRDSHNQPQHF
19	TRBV9	TRBJ2-7	-	-	TGTGCCAGCAGCGTAGAGCCAAACTTTTTGGGCCAAGTCTCCTACGAGCAGTACTTC	CASSVEPNFLGQVSYEQYF
16	TRBV7-3	TRBJ2-3	few	-	TGTGCCAGCAGCCGCTTCCCCAGAGGGTGGTTGGATACGCAGTATTTT	CASSRFPRGWLDTQYF
13	TRBV6-1	TRBJ2-3	-	-	TGTGCCAGCAGCCTACAGGGCCAGGATACGCAGTATTTT	CASSLQGQDTQYF
17	TRBV7-2	TRBJ1-1	-	-	TGTGCCAGCAGCTTAGAATGGGGCAGGGCAACTGAGACTGAAGCTTTCTTT	CASSLEWGRATETEAFF
12	TRBV29-1	TRBJ2-3	once	-	TGCAGCGTTGCACAGGGAAAGGATACGCAGTATTTT	CSVAQGKDTQYF
15	TRBV4-3	TRBJ1-6	-	-	TGCGCCAGCAGCCAAGATGGCAGGGCAAATTCACCCCTCCACTTT	CASSQDGRANSPLHF
14	TRBV19	TRBJ1-5	once	TRBD1	TGTGCCAGTAGTGTTAGACAGGGGAATCAGCCCCAGCATTTT	CASSVRQGNQPQHF
14	TRBV10-3	TRBJ1-5	-	TRBD1	TGTGCCACCTCGACCGGGACAGTTGATCAGCCCCAGCATTTT	CATSTGTVDQPQHF
16	TRBV10-3	TRBJ1-6	-	-	TGTGCCATCAGTGATAGTACACAGGGTCTAAATTCACCCCTCCACTTT	CAISDSTQGLNSPLHF
16	TRBV7-2	TRBJ1-6	few	-	TGTGCCAGCAGCCAGGCCGCAGGATACTATAATTCACCCCTCCACTTT	CASSQAAGYYNSPLHF
15	TRBV2	TRBJ1-1	-	-	TGTGCCAGCAGTGAGGGGGCTCGGGCGGACACTGAAGCTTTCTTT	CASSEGARADTEAFF
12	TRBV15	TRBJ1-2	-	TRBD1	TGTGCCACCAGCAGAATAGGGGGCGGCTACACCTTC	CATSRIGGGYTF
19	TRBV5-4	TRBJ2-5	-	TRBD2	TGTGCCAGCAGCTTCCCCCCTTTGGGACTAGCGGGGGGGCGGGAGACCCAGTACTTC	CASSFPPLGLAGGRETQYF
14	TRBV4-2	TRBJ2-7	-	-	TGTGCCAGCAGCCAAGAGGGGGGTCCCTACGAGCAGTACTTC	CASSQEGGPYEQYF
16	TRBV27	TRBJ2-1	-	TRBD1	TGTGCCAGCAGTTCCCTTCCGGGACAGCTGTACAATGAGCAGTTCTTC	CASSSLPGQLYNEQFF
14	TRBV6-5	TRBJ1-2	-	-	TGTGCCAGCAGTTACGGGAGGGCCCTCGGGGGCTACACCTTC	CASSYGRALGGYTF
16	TRBV27	TRBJ2-1	-	TRBD2	TGTGCCAGCAGTTTCGGGGTTCTAGCGGGGGACAATGAGCAGTTCTTC	CASSFGVLAGDNEQFF
13	TRBV7-2	TRBJ2-3	-	-	TGTGCCAGCAGCCGCGACCGGGGAGATACGCAGTATTTT	CASSRDRGDTQYF
16	TRBV7-2	TRBJ2-7	-	TRBD2	TGTGCCAGCAGCTTGATACTAGCGGGGGGCCGGTGGGGGCAGTACTTC	CASSLILAGGRWGQYF